One sample yielded the 17 T cell receptor beta chains listed below, sequenced in a study of blood T cell repertoires in COVID-19. Generated by immunoSEQ multiplex PCR, the TCRdb table keeps only in-frame clones and is missing some. The table lists over 200,000 clones, roughly nine tenths of them singletons. The sequenced sample consisted of peripheral blood. The receptors shown here come from a middle-aged man who had recovered from COVID-19.

This rearrangement joins TRBV7-9 to TRBJ1-1; D is unclear. This CDR3 spans 13 amino acids. Trimming stripped 0 bases from V and 5 bases from J, with 7 bases between. CDR1 and CDR2 from the germline V gene are SEHNR and FQNEAQ (reference sequence). The CDR3 nucleotides read TGTGCCAGCAGCTTAGCTACGGTGACTGAAGCTTTCTTT. Amino acid sequence: CASSLATVTEAFF.

The chain joins TRBV5-1 to TRBJ2-7, with a tentative D call TRBD2 (6 bases). Germline lookup yields CDR1 SGHRS and CDR2 YFSETQ. V lost 3 bases to trimming and J lost 0 bases, with 19 bases between them. The CDR3 sequence is 17 residues long. For the CDR3, the DNA is TGCGCCAGCAGCTCGGCGGGCGGGACCGCCGTCTCCTACGAGCAGTACTTC. This codes for CASSSAGGTAVSYEQYF.

The V and J genes are TRBV7-6 and TRBJ2-3, with 8 bases lining up with TRBD2. Trimming removed 2 bases from V and 1 base from J; junction bases left unmatched: 5. CDR3 length equals 16 residues. Germline lookup yields CDR1 SGHVS and CDR2 FNYEAQ. The CDR3 is CASSLLSGSGTDTQYF. The CDR3 region has the DNA TGTGCCAGCAGCTTACTCAGCGGGAGTGGCACAGATACGCAGTATTTT. Full variable domain (missing parts from reference TRBV7-6 and TRBJ2-3): GAGVSQSPRYKVTKRGQDVALRCDPISGHVSLYWYRQALGQGPEFLTYFNYEAQQDKSGLPNDRFSAERPEGSISTLTIQRTEQRDSAMYRCASSLLSGSGTDTQYFGPGTRLTVL.

In its sample, this clone was seen once. This chain connects TRBV7-9 to TRBJ2-7; the match to TRBD2 covers 13 bases. V shed 2 bases, J shed 7 bases, and the junction held 11 bases outside the gene matches. CDR3 length equals 17 residues. Germline V CDR1 and CDR2: SEHNR, FQNEAQ (reference sequence). The CDR3 here is CASSLKQGLAGSGEQYF. Here the CDR3 DNA reads TGTGCCAGCAGCTTAAAGCAGGGACTAGCGGGGTCTGGGGAGCAGTACTTC.

The gene calls are TRBV7-9 and TRBJ2-7; TRBD1 matches at 7 bases. The J segment lost 4 bases and the V segment lost 5 bases, leaving 8 bases of the junction unmatched. The length of the CDR3 is 14 residues. Per the germline V gene, CDR1 is SEHNR and CDR2 is FQNEAQ (reference sequence). In DNA, the CDR3 is TGTGCCAGCAGCCCGAGACAGGGTCGATACGAGCAGTACTTC. Protein sequence: CASSPRQGRYEQYF.

In this sample, this clone turned up a few times. As DNA, the CDR3 is TGTGCCAGCAGCCCGTACCGGGTAGCCTCTAACTATGGCTACACCTTC. Protein product: CASSPYRVASNYGYTF. V usage is TRBV7-8 and J usage is TRBJ1-2; D gene ambiguous. Germline CDR1 reads SGHVS; CDR2 reads FQNEAQ. The CDR3 has 16 amino acids. V was trimmed by 5 bases and J by 0 bases, leaving 16 bases between them.

The chain links TRBV7-2 to TRBJ2-1; TRBD2 aligns across 9 bases. V shed 5 bases, J shed 9 bases, and the junction held 5 bases outside the gene matches. Per germline, CDR1 SGHTA and CDR2 FQGNSA. CDR3 length equals 13 residues. This chain's CDR3 is CASSIPGLAEQFF. CDR3 nucleotides: TGTGCCAGCAGCATCCCGGGACTAGCTGAGCAGTTCTTC.

This clone showed up many times. This sequence joins TRBV15 and TRBJ1-2; 8 bases map to TRBD1. Trimming cost V 5 bases and J 7 bases; bases outside gene matches: 6. Germline assignment: CDR1 LNHNV and CDR2 YYDKDF (reference sequence). This CDR3 is built from 13 residues. The CDR3 DNA reads TGTGCCACCAGCTCACGGACAGGGACTGGCTACACCTTC. Its translation: CATSSRTGTGYTF.

The rearrangement uses TRBV5-5 and TRBJ1-1; TRBD1 agrees at 7 bases. Germline lookup yields CDR1 SGHKS and CDR2 YYEKEE (reference sequence). The CDR3 is 15 residues long. Unmatched junction bases numbered 7, after V lost 5 bases and J lost 0 bases. The CDR3 nucleotides read TGTGCCAGCAGTCCTACGACAGGGATGAACACTGAAGCTTTCTTT. It specifies CASSPTTGMNTEAFF.

This clone has only one observation. This same CDR3 is encoded by further DNA sequences in the sample. The chain joins TRBV7-2 to TRBJ2-7; the D is unclear. With 5 bases removed from V and 2 bases from J, the gap between germline ends came to 4 bases. This CDR3 spans 11 amino acids. Germline lookup yields CDR1 SGHTA and CDR2 FQGNSA. The CDR3 region is CASSPAYEQYF. The CDR3 DNA follows: TGTGCCAGCAGCCCAGCCTACGAGCAGTACTTC. The whole variable domain, remainder taken from reference TRBV7-2 and TRBJ2-7, is GAGVSQSPSNKVTEKGKDVELRCDPISGHTALYWYRQSLGQGLEFLIYFQGNSAPDKSGLPSDRFSAERTGGSVSTLTIQRTQQEDSAVYLCASSPAYEQYFGPGTRLTVT.

The chain links TRBV4-3 to TRBJ2-7; the D is unclear. This CDR3 is built from 12 residues. Trimming left V 1 base short and J 5 bases short, with 6 bases between. The germline CDR1 and CDR2 sequences are LGHNA and YSLEER. For the CDR3, the DNA is TGCGCCAGCAGCCAAGGCAGGAACGAGCAGTACTTC. Its protein is CASSQGRNEQYF.

V is TRBV13 and J is TRBJ2-7; 9 bases are a match to TRBD1. Germline loops: CDR1 PRHDT, CDR2 FYEKMQ (reference sequence). The junction had 8 bases not matched to a gene; V was cut back by 1 base and J by 4 bases. The length of the CDR3 is 16 residues. In nucleotides, the CDR3 is TGTGCCAGCAGCTTAGAGAGGACAGGGGAGACTTACGAGCAGTACTTC. This gives the protein CASSLERTGETYEQYF.

This chain links TRBV29-1 with TRBJ1-1; D is undetermined. Trimming took off 0 bases at V and 7 bases at J, with 6 bases between the two ends. The CDR3 length is 11 residues. Per germline, CDR1 SQVTM and CDR2 ANQGSEA. CDR3 sequence: CSVEDRSEAFF. The CDR3 DNA follows: TGCAGCGTTGAAGATCGTAGTGAAGCTTTCTTT.

This clone was seen more than once but under ten times. The V call is TRBV19, the J call TRBJ1-1; D not certain. Trimming cost V 5 bases and J 11 bases, with 15 bases left between them. The CDR3 consists of 12 residues. Germline assignment: CDR1 LNHDA and CDR2 SQIVND (reference sequence). The CDR3 loop is CASSSDSRRAFF. DNA for the CDR3: TGTGCCAGTAGTTCGGACTCTCGGCGGGCTTTCTTT.

This clone was counted once. The CDR3 here is CASGRTGEVGEQYF. Written as DNA, the CDR3 is TGTGCTAGTGGCCGGACAGGGGAAGTCGGCGAGCAGTACTTC. The rearrangement links TRBV12-5 to TRBJ2-7; 9 nucleotides match TRBD1. The junction had 9 bases not matched to a gene; V was cut back by 6 bases and J by 6 bases. Germline V CDR1 and CDR2: LGHNT, FRNRAP. The CDR3 runs to 14 residues.

The V call is TRBV5-1, the J call TRBJ1-4; 11 nucleotides line up with TRBD1. Per the germline V gene, CDR1 is SGHRS and CDR2 is YFSETQ. V shed 3 bases, J shed 8 bases, and the junction held 6 bases outside the gene matches. The CDR3 is 15 residues long. CDR3 loop: CASSSNGQGAEKLFF. The CDR3 DNA reads TGCGCCAGCAGCTCGAACGGACAGGGGGCGGAAAAACTGTTTTTT.

This rearrangement joins TRBV10-2 to TRBJ1-2, with TRBD1 identical over 8 bases. Trimming cost V 3 bases and J 4 bases; bases outside gene matches: 4. This CDR3 has 14 residues. CDR1 and CDR2 (germline): WSHSY, SAAADI. The CDR3 reads CASSDRGLGYGYTF. The CDR3 region has the DNA TGCGCCAGCAGTGACAGGGGGCTAGGCTATGGCTACACCTTC.